This TCR beta chain originates from a study of blood T cell repertoires in COVID-19 (dated by TCRdb to the early 2020s). About the study as a whole: Samples from collaborators originated in the United States, Italy and Spain and spanned both the acute and convalescent phases of COVID-19. The prospective study material was composed of cDNA or gDNA derived from T cells, B-cell-depleted T cells, or PBMCs. The samples were drawn from the first 160 participants of the ongoing ImmuneRACE study and from over 950 subjects provided by 6 global collaborators. The dataset comprised deeply sampled blood TCRbeta repertoires from subjects exposed to, actively infected with, or recovered from COVID-19. HLA class I and class II types, where available, came from metadata supplied by the sample provider rather than from assay-based typing. Nearly every sample came with metadata listing a de-identified subject ID, COVID-19 status, age in years and sex. The repertoires were made available in a free public database intended to serve as a resource for research on the immune response to SARS-CoV-2. Overall study results and their limits: Clinical and demographic metadata were provided uncurated, with the amount varying by source and participant.

Participants in the prospective study were aged roughly 18 to 100 years, lived in under 30 United States geographic areas, and enrolled through a virtual design. Cohort assignment in the prospective study relied on participant-reported clinical history from a screening survey and a study questionnaire. For ImmuneRACE Cohort 3, a participant was defined as recovered based on two consecutive negative NP/OP PCR tests, clearance by a healthcare professional, or resolution of symptoms. Each participant in the prospective study had whole blood, serum and a nasopharyngeal or oropharyngeal swab collected by mobile phlebotomists. Participants in the prospective study had the option to provide additional blood draws and questionnaires over an approximately two-month period. Before DNA extraction, blood samples from the prospective study were shipped at room temperature or frozen. Trimming removed 2 bases from V and 2 bases from J; the gene matches leave 9 bases unexplained. The germline V gene encodes CDR1 LGHNA and CDR2 YNFKEQ. From cysteine to phenylalanine, the CDR3 is 17 amino acids long. Only CDR3 DNA remains: 51 bases, in frame from the first base.

TCRbeta CDR3 regions were amplified from genomic DNA by means of the immunoSEQ Assay, a bias-controlled multiplex PCR. Concerning the study's data processing: Within the assay, amplification of reference gene primers was used to estimate how many nucleated cells each sample contained. To quantify the absolute abundance of each unique TCRbeta CDR3 rearrangement, sequence reads were collapsed and filtered. For each sample, productive Simpson clonality was calculated by taking the square root of Simpson's diversity index across productive rearrangements. Sourced from immuneACCESS, this table was stored by TCRdb with only in-frame sequences that have V and J called. A share of the clones is absent; for the studies checked, an unresolved V gene accounts for under half, and the remainder has no known explanation. The DNA gave D and trimming, while V, J and clone size come from that table. This sample has about 250,000 clones in its table, and around 87% of those were observed once. The ten top clones hold 1.5% to 2% of the sample.

Comment on this clone: What this receptor recognizes is not known. No base quality values were provided; no much bigger clone lies one nucleotide off.

Sequences were obtained from PBMCs or T cells enriched from blood (not recorded which). This receptor was taken from a woman aged 50 to 60 who had recovered from COVID-19. The rearrangement joined TRBV4-2 to TRBJ2-3; TRBD2 matches 8 bases in the middle. The encoded CDR3 is CASSQITSGLTTDTQYF. The bases are TGTGCCAGCAGCCAAATTACTAGCGGACTAACCACAGATACGCAGTATTTT.